This T cell receptor (beta chain) was sequenced for a study of blood T cell repertoires in COVID-19 (dated by TCRdb to 2019 to 2021). Looking at the study overall: The collaborator samples originated in the United States, Italy and Spain and spanned the acute and convalescent phases of COVID-19. HLA class I and class II types, where available, came from metadata supplied by the sample provider rather than from assay-based typing. The repertoires were released in a freely available public database intended as a resource for research on the immune response to SARS-CoV-2. The sample metadata nearly always contained a de-identified subject ID, COVID-19 status, age in years and sex. The prospective study material was composed of cDNA or gDNA derived from T cells, B-cell-depleted T cells, or PBMCs. The samples were drawn from the first 160 participants of the ongoing ImmuneRACE study and from some 1,300 subjects provided by 6 global collaborators. Subjects who had been exposed to COVID-19, were actively infected with it, or had recovered from it provided the deeply sampled blood TCRbeta repertoires that made up the dataset. What the study reported, not specific to this receptor: Clinical and demographic metadata were provided uncurated, with the amount varying by source and participant.

One collaborating source in Seattle enrolled patients during active infection and followed them longitudinally through the course of disease. Whole blood was collected in K2EDTA tubes by collaborating institutions according to the institutions' own protocols. For TCRbeta analysis, collaborator samples were shipped as frozen whole blood, as isolated PBMCs, or as DNA extracted from either sample type. A distance of 18 bases separates the germline ends of V and J, which lose 0 bases and 7 bases respectively. The CDR3 runs 16 residues from the cysteine to the phenylalanine. Only the CDR3 part of the read is kept: 48 bases, read in frame from the first base. Reading the germline V gene (reference sequence) gives CDR1 LGHDT and CDR2 YNNKEL. Remarks on this clone: The clone's antigen remains unknown. Within one base of it there is no much larger clone, and no base qualities were kept.

TCRbeta CDR3 regions were amplified from genomic DNA by means of the immunoSEQ Assay, a bias-controlled multiplex PCR. The original pipeline was this. Within the assay, amplification of reference gene primers was used to estimate how many nucleated cells each sample contained. To quantify the absolute abundance of each unique TCRbeta CDR3 rearrangement, sequence reads were collapsed and filtered. For each sample, productive Simpson clonality was calculated by taking the square root of Simpson's diversity index across productive rearrangements. The table was pulled from immuneACCESS by TCRdb, which kept in-frame rearrangements only. Such tables lose some clones; where checked, under half of the loss comes from unresolved V genes, and the rest has no known cause. That table supplies the V and J calls and clone size; D and trimming were determined from the DNA. This sample holds approximately 70,000 clones; roughly 85% were observed only once. Of the sample, around 3.5% falls within the top ten clones.

Sequencing input: peripheral blood. The sequence is built from TRBV3-1 (or the pseudogene TRBV3-2) and TRBJ1-1; TRBD1 is possibly the D segment (5 matching bases). The TCR sequence derives from a woman in her forties or fifties with COVID-19, enrolled during active disease. The DNA sequence is TGTGCCAGCAGCCAAGATCTGTCAGGGTCCCAGCTTGAAGCTTTCTTT. This gives the protein CASSQDLSGSQLEAFF.